This TCR beta chain was retrieved from a study of neurological immune-mediated disorders. PBMCs stored at -80 C, 2 million in total, were the source of the unsorted libraries. Study conclusions and caveats: TCR-beta repertoires seemed private in all groups, with no expanded CDR3 amino acid sequences shared. Patients with HTLV-1-associated myelopathy had the highest level of TCR clonal expansion, whereas patients with multiple sclerosis had the lowest level, falling beneath the level found in healthy controls.

This CDR3 contains 16 residues. CDR1 is SGDLS and CDR2 is YYNGEE in the germline V gene. V was cut by 4 bases and J by 0 bases, with 11 bases left in between. Each TCR transcript was tagged with a 10-nucleotide random UMI during 5'RACE. MiXCR was run by TCRdb on the 5' RACE reads, yielding one entry per CDR3 protein. The sample records about 59,000 distinct CDR3 sequences, roughly an eighth being singletons. Many counts were recorded for this clonotype. What it binds is not known. The gene calls are TRBV9 and TRBJ2-6; D may match TRBD1 or TRBD2 (5 bases each). Sequencing used PBMCs. The clonotype was recovered from an older woman with HTLV-1-associated myelopathy (HAM/TSP). The CDR3, as DNA: TGTGCCAGCAGCCCGCCAGGGAGCTCTGGGGCCAACGTCCTGACTTTC. Protein sequence: CASSPPGSSGANVLTF.